This TCR beta chain derives from a study of Ad26.COV2.S vaccination and SARS-CoV-2 variants. Trimming took 11 bases from V and 7 from J, leaving 18 bases between them. The CDR3 sequence is 12 residues long. Germline CDR1 is SEHNR and CDR2 is FQNEAQ (reference sequence). Noted treatment: 15 to 20 received Ad26.COV2.S at low or high dose, single or two shots; about 5 received placebo; per-sample allocation not given. Specimen acquisition occurred on day 63 following the initial vaccine or placebo injection. Whole-study results and caveats: It was found that vaccine and placebo recipients had similar non-spike TCR breadth.

TCRdb keeps only in-frame clones here, not all; method: immunoSEQ multiplex PCR. This table has around 450,000 clones, 89% appearing once. With respect to this clone: Its antigen remains unidentified.

This chain uses TRBV7-9 with TRBJ2-7; D not resolved. Sample: peripheral blood, taken in a trial of Ad26.COV2.S vaccine versus placebo. The receptor comes from a person between 18 and 59 years old who received the Ad26.COV2.S COVID-19 vaccine or a placebo. The CDR3 DNA follows: TGTGCCCTCGGCAGTCACACGGGTGAGCAGTACTTC. Protein: CALGSHTGEQYF.